This TCR beta chain was retrieved from a study of T cells in Graves' hyperthyroidism and ophthalmopathy. Findings of the study overall: Ophthalmopathy was identified by the model a median around 6.9 months ahead of onset. Most thyroid clonotypes with frequency above 0.001 were detected in blood.

Amplified TCR beta CDR3 regions came from RNA transcripts. A set of HTBI primers served as the primers for a first-round RT-PCR of the TCR CDR3. In TCRdb, the multiplex PCR reads were re-called with MiXCR into one record per CDR3 protein. The sample lists approximately 400,000 distinct CDR3 sequences, approximately 14% occurring once. Points on this clonotype: Its target is not known.

Germline V gene sequence: CDR1 SGHVS, CDR2 FNYEAQ. With V trimmed by 2 bases and J by 7 bases, 13 bases remained unmatched. There are 17 residues in the CDR3. Stable disease denoted Graves' hyperthyroidism without ophthalmopathy progression within 18 months. In patients aged 18 to 65, hyperthyroidism was newly diagnosed, with duration under 2 months. The genes are TRBV7-6 and TRBJ2-1; 8 positions match TRBD2. The receptor comes from a woman aged 18-29 years with Graves' hyperthyroidism. Sequencing was done on a sample of blood. CDR3 coding DNA: TGTGCCAGCAGCTTATGGGGGCGGGGGGCCTTGGGGAATGAGCAGTTCTTC. Translating it yields CASSLWGRGALGNEQFF.